This note documents a single T cell receptor beta chain sequence. This clonotype came up many times. The target of this receptor is not known. There are no base qualities to consult, and no much larger clone falls within one base. Trimming takes 4 bases off V and 0 bases off J; junction bases not matched to a gene: 8. The CDR3 starts with the cysteine, ends with the phenylalanine, and has 17 residues. Only the CDR3 region is kept as DNA, spanning 51 bases read in frame from base 1. CDR1 is given as KGHSH and CDR2 as LQKENI, both from the germline V gene. The source of the sample is a study. Sequencing took place on an Illumina MiSeq. In TCRdb, the public reads were trimmed at Q25 with fastp and aligned with MiXCR, with productive beta chains retained. All rows with the same CDR3 protein become a single entry with the most common DNA and genes. The sample profile shows around 5,300 distinct CDR3 sequences; 9.5% to 10% of them were found once. The biggest ten clones account for roughly 5.2% of the sample.

This sequence originates from a human donor with rheumatoid arthritis. The chain employs TRBV18 and TRBJ2-2, and 7 junctional nucleotides match TRBD1. Input material: CD4+ T cells from synovial fluid. The CDR3 protein is CASSLRQGLSNTGELFF. The sequenced DNA is TGTGCCAGCTCACTCCGACAGGGCCTTTCGAACACCGGGGAGCTGTTTTTT.